This TCR beta chain was documented in a study of T cell changes during pregnancy in multiple sclerosis. The CDR3 is 14 residues long. From germline, CDR1 is LGHNA and CDR2 YSLEER. V lost 3 bases and J lost 7, with 13 bases in between. Sequencing used immunoSEQ multiplex PCR; TCRdb keeps in-frame clones, though not all of them. Of roughly 64,000 clones listed, around 90% are singletons. This clonotype was obtained from a female donor in good health, enrolled as a control in a pregnancy study. The sample consisted of peripheral blood, taken in the third trimester of pregnancy. This sequence joins TRBV4-3 and TRBJ2-1; D is possibly TRBD2 (6 bases). CDR3 protein: CASSQGIAVNEQFF. The CDR3 DNA is TGCGCCAGCAGCCAGGGGATAGCGGTGAATGAGCAGTTCTTC.